The rows below give T cell receptor beta chains drawn from one sample of a study of blood T cells in healthy people across ages. TCRdb reprocessed the 5' RACE reads with MiXCR, giving one entry per CDR3 protein. The data contain roughly 700,000 distinct CDR3 sequences, around a quarter of them singletons. The same sample was also studied in work on T cells of mothers and their children.

Source material: blood. These receptor sequences come from a boy aged 5-17 years in good health. Each CDR3 is given with its conserved first and last residue. Each record gives: D gene, V gene, clone size, J gene, CDR3 protein, CDR3 DNA. The D gene is left open where the match is weak. Clone size appears in some rows only: once, few, many, or a class for an expanded clone.

-	TRBV11-2	-	TRBJ2-1	CASSLDGQFYNEQFF	TGTGCCAGCAGCTTAGATGGACAGTTCTACAATGAGCAGTTCTTC
TRBD2	TRBV12-3/TRBV12-4	-	TRBJ2-4	CASSRGTSGSGIAKNIQYF	TGTGCCAGCAGTCGAGGGACTAGCGGGAGTGGGATTGCCAAAAACATTCAGTACTTC
TRBD2	TRBV5-1	-	TRBJ2-4	CASSAGTSGSWDIQYF	TGCGCCAGCAGCGCCGGGACTAGCGGGAGTTGGGACATTCAGTACTTC
-	TRBV29-1	few	TRBJ1-2	CSVEAQRDYGYTF	TGCAGCGTTGAAGCTCAGCGGGACTATGGCTACACCTTC
TRBD1	TRBV20-1	-	TRBJ2-4	CSAREDRKNIQYF	TGCAGTGCTAGAGAGGACAGGAAAAACATTCAGTACTTC
-	TRBV6-2/TRBV6-3	-	TRBJ2-5	CASSFSGVLETQYF	TGTGCCAGCAGTTTCTCCGGCGTCCTGGAGACCCAGTACTTC
TRBD1	TRBV12-3/TRBV12-4	-	TRBJ2-5	CASSSDREEETQYF	TGTGCCAGCAGTTCAGACAGGGAAGAAGAGACCCAGTACTTC
-	TRBV15	few	TRBJ2-6	CATSRRLDSGANVLTF	TGTGCCACCAGCAGAAGGTTAGACTCTGGGGCCAACGTCCTGACTTTC
-	TRBV29-1	few	TRBJ1-2	CSAQPVGYGYTF	TGCAGCGCACAACCCGTAGGGTATGGCTACACCTTC
-	TRBV5-5	once	TRBJ2-3	CASSLTSDTDTQYF	TGTGCCAGCAGCTTGACTAGTGACACAGATACGCAGTATTTT
-	TRBV20-1	few	TRBJ2-7	CSAASTSTEQYF	TGCAGTGCCGCCTCCACTAGTACCGAGCAGTACTTC
TRBD1	TRBV29-1	-	TRBJ2-5	CSVEAYSGTGYQETQYF	TGCAGCGTTGAAGCTTATTCCGGGACAGGATACCAAGAGACCCAGTACTTC
TRBD2	TRBV9	few	TRBJ2-1	CASSPHKAGLADYNEQFF	TGTGCCAGCAGCCCCCACAAGGCGGGACTAGCGGACTACAATGAGCAGTTCTTC
-	TRBV28	few	TRBJ2-1	CASSSPGLGRGNEQFF	TGTGCCAGCAGTTCACCAGGACTTGGACGGGGGAATGAGCAGTTCTTC
-	TRBV29-1	-	TRBJ2-3	CSVTAGYASTDTQYF	TGCAGCGTTACGGCAGGGTATGCGTCCACAGATACGCAGTATTTT
TRBD2	TRBV29-1	-	TRBJ2-1	CSVLSGIWYNEQFF	TGCAGCGTTCTTAGCGGGATCTGGTACAATGAGCAGTTCTTC
TRBD2	TRBV12-3/TRBV12-4	few	TRBJ2-7	CASSKSGTSGEQYF	TGTGCCAGCAGTAAGAGCGGGACCTCCGGCGAGCAGTACTTC
TRBD1	TRBV25-1	-	TRBJ2-7	CASRGQGTNEQYF	TGTGCCAGCAGGGGACAGGGGACCAACGAGCAGTACTTC
-	TRBV7-8	few	TRBJ2-1	CASSLAPLAVQGNEQFF	TGTGCCAGCAGCTTAGCCCCCTTAGCGGTCCAGGGGAATGAGCAGTTCTTC
TRBD2	TRBV28	-	TRBJ2-5	CASSTPSGSKGETQYF	TGTGCCAGCAGTACGCCCAGCGGGAGTAAGGGAGAGACCCAGTACTTC
-	TRBV7-2	few	TRBJ2-5	CASNQSPVTPGTQYF	TGTGCCAGCAACCAATCCCCGGTCACCCCCGGGACCCAGTACTTC
-	TRBV7-2	few	TRBJ1-4	CASSLWAGEGEKLFF	TGTGCCAGCAGCTTGTGGGCAGGGGAAGGTGAAAAACTGTTTTTT
-	TRBV7-2	-	TRBJ2-7	CASSPGQKRSYEQYF	TGTGCCAGCAGCCCTGGACAGAAGAGGTCCTACGAGCAGTACTTC
-	TRBV5-1	few	TRBJ2-2	CASSEGPGELFF	TGCGCCAGCAGCGAAGGCCCCGGGGAGCTGTTTTTT
TRBD1	TRBV7-2	-	TRBJ2-7	CASAGTAAYEQYF	TGTGCCAGCGCCGGGACAGCTGCCTACGAGCAGTACTTC
-	TRBV6-5	few	TRBJ2-3	CASIHASTDTQYF	TGTGCCAGCATCCACGCTAGCACAGATACGCAGTATTTT
-	TRBV20-1	-	TRBJ2-1	CSARDTSSRSYNEQFF	TGCAGTGCTAGAGATACGTCTAGCCGCTCCTACAATGAGCAGTTCTTC
-	TRBV11-1	-	TRBJ1-1	CASSLLGSLNTEAFF	TGTGCCAGCAGCTTACTTGGCAGCCTGAACACTGAAGCTTTCTTT
TRBD2	TRBV7-2	-	TRBJ2-5	CASSFQGLAGEETQYF	TGTGCCAGCAGCTTCCAGGGTCTAGCGGGGGAGGAGACTCAGTACTTC
-	TRBV12-3/TRBV12-4	few	TRBJ2-5	CASSLKSVTQYF	TGTGCCAGCAGTTTAAAAAGCGTAACCCAGTACTTC
-	TRBV2	few	TRBJ2-5	CASRPQGLGETQYF	TGTGCCAGCAGGCCCCAGGGGCTGGGAGAGACCCAGTACTTC
TRBD2	TRBV10-3	few	TRBJ2-3	CAIQFGTTTDTQYF	TGTGCCATCCAATTCGGGACTACCACAGATACGCAGTATTTT
TRBD1	TRBV7-9	few	TRBJ1-2	CASSLAVGGIDGYTF	TGTGCCAGCAGCTTAGCGGTAGGGGGCATCGATGGCTACACCTTC
TRBD2	TRBV3-1	few	TRBJ2-5	CASSREAGSSWETQYF	TGTGCCAGCAGCCGAGAAGCGGGATCCTCTTGGGAGACCCAGTACTTC
-	TRBV10-3	-	TRBJ2-2	CAISESWQGLNTGELFF	TGTGCCATCAGTGAGTCCTGGCAGGGGTTGAACACCGGGGAGCTGTTTTTT
-	TRBV4-3	few	TRBJ2-7	CASSLGTSYSYEQYF	TGCGCCAGCAGCCTCGGGACTTCATACTCCTACGAGCAGTACTTC
-	TRBV6-2/TRBV6-3	-	TRBJ2-1	CASSGALSSYNEQFF	TGTGCCAGCTCGGGGGCCCTGAGCTCCTACAATGAGCAGTTCTTC
TRBD1	TRBV2	-	TRBJ2-7	CASSPGQGRPYEQYF	TGTGCCAGCAGTCCCGGACAGGGGAGGCCCTACGAGCAGTACTTC
-	TRBV2	-	TRBJ1-2	CASSGNFDSPFNCGYTF	TGTGCCAGCAGTGGTAATTTTGACAGCCCCTTCAACTGTGGCTACACCTTC
-	TRBV4-1	many	TRBJ2-5	CASSQDLGQNLVQETQYF	TGCGCCAGCAGCCAAGATCTTGGACAGAACCTCGTCCAAGAGACCCAGTACTTC
-	TRBV7-2	-	TRBJ2-3	CASSKADRTDTQYF	TGTGCCAGCAGCAAAGCGGACCGAACAGATACGCAGTATTTT
-	TRBV29-1	-	TRBJ2-1	CSLGEDNEQFF	TGCTCCTTGGGGGAGGACAATGAGCAGTTCTTC
TRBD1	TRBV18	-	TRBJ2-2	CASSPPGQGDTGELFF	TGTGCCAGCTCACCACCGGGACAGGGAGACACCGGGGAGCTGTTTTTT
-	TRBV5-1	-	TRBJ2-7	CASSQRLGRSYEQYF	TGCGCCAGCAGCCAAAGACTAGGAAGGTCCTACGAGCAGTACTTC
-	TRBV7-2	-	TRBJ2-7	CASSMTAGYEQYF	TGTGCCAGCAGCATGACAGCCGGCTACGAGCAGTACTTC
TRBD2	TRBV5-1	few	TRBJ2-1	CASRLAGGDEQFF	TGCGCCAGCAGACTAGCGGGAGGGGATGAGCAGTTCTTC
-	TRBV12-3/TRBV12-4	few	TRBJ2-5	CASSPAGLQETQYF	TGTGCCAGCAGCCCCGCGGGGTTACAAGAGACCCAGTACTTC
-	TRBV12-3/TRBV12-4	-	TRBJ2-1	CASEGRGEQFF	TGTGCCAGCGAGGGTCGGGGTGAGCAGTTCTTC
TRBD2	TRBV20-1	few	TRBJ2-1	CSARDPYLDREGGEQFF	TGCAGTGCTAGAGATCCCTACCTAGACCGGGAGGGAGGCGAGCAGTTCTTC
-	TRBV7-4	-	TRBJ2-3	CASSFDRPSTDTQYF	TGTGCCAGCAGCTTCGACAGACCTAGCACAGATACGCAGTATTTT
-	TRBV12-3/TRBV12-4	few	TRBJ2-2	CASSPRPGGDVGELFF	TGTGCCAGCAGTCCCCGACCAGGCGGCGACGTCGGGGAGCTGTTTTTT
-	TRBV28	-	TRBJ1-2	CASSGQTELYGYTF	TGTGCCAGCAGTGGACAGACGGAGTTATATGGCTACACCTTC
-	TRBV29-1	-	TRBJ1-1	CSVVRGREAFF	TGCAGCGTTGTCCGGGGCAGGGAAGCTTTCTTT
-	TRBV29-1	few	TRBJ2-7	CSVATKGAPSEQYF	TGCAGCGTGGCCACGAAAGGAGCGCCTAGCGAGCAGTACTTC
-	TRBV20-1	few	TRBJ2-7	CSGGGAGEQYF	TGCAGTGGAGGGGGCGCGGGGGAGCAGTACTTC
-	TRBV27	-	TRBJ2-7	CASGAQDDRGHYEQYF	TGTGCCAGCGGTGCCCAGGACGACAGAGGGCATTACGAGCAGTACTTC
-	TRBV10-3	-	TRBJ1-1	CAISMGQMNTEAFF	TGTGCCATCTCCATGGGACAAATGAACACTGAAGCTTTCTTT